The clone carrying this T cell receptor (beta chain) was seen only once. The antigen is unknown. This entry comes from a study of T cell responses to AZD1222 COVID-19 vaccine. Study overall: Second-dose intervals near 4 or 12 weeks were combined.

Germline assignment: CDR1 MDHEN and CDR2 SYDVKM. The CDR3 is 19 amino acids. V shed 3 bases and J 0 bases; nucleotides not matched to a gene: 14. Method: immunoSEQ multiplex PCR; TCRdb's copy keeps in-frame clones and lacks some. The profile covers some 120,000 clones, with around 90% appearing a single time and 1.5% taken by the ten largest. Findings of the study overall: The span of vaccine-associated CD4 TCRs extended across spike, with dominance at 160-218 and 743-854. Females outnumbered males among donors, who were mostly white British; clonal diversity was possibly underestimated.

The chain joins TRBV28 to TRBJ1-1; 9 nucleotides align to TRBD1. This sequence was found in an adult in good health. The specimen was peripheral blood, collected on day 0 of AZD1222 vaccination. DNA of the CDR3: TGTGCCAGCAGTTTGGGTCCTGGGGACAGGGACCTTATGAACACTGAAGCTTTCTTT. Protein: CASSLGPGDRDLMNTEAFF.